This T cell receptor beta chain was captured in a study of blood T cell repertoires in COVID-19. Germline V gene lookup returns CDR1 SGHVS and CDR2 FQNEAQ. The CDR3 is 15 amino acids. The junction had 3 bases not matched to a gene; V was cut back by 4 bases and J by 3 bases. Original data processing: Amplification of reference gene primers provided the estimated nucleated cell counts. Sequencing used immunoSEQ multiplex PCR; TCRdb keeps in-frame clones, though not all of them. V and J calls and clone size are as listed in that table; D and trimming were resolved from the DNA. The sample holds roughly 380,000 clones, around nine tenths seen once.

Specimen: peripheral blood. This TCR came from a woman aged 40 to 50 with COVID-19, enrolled during active disease. The gene calls are TRBV7-8 and TRBJ2-1; 10 nucleotides match TRBD2. As DNA, the CDR3 is TGTGCCAGCAGCTCTAGCGGGGGAGGCTACAATGAGCAGTTCTTC. Encoded protein: CASSSSGGGYNEQFF.